Shown below are 19 T cell receptor beta chains from a single sample sequenced in a study of CD8+CD57+ T cells in acquired aplastic anemia. The study profiled TCR beta VDJ and CDR3 using genomic DNA as template. TCRdb called the reads again in MiXCR, with one record for every CDR3 protein. The sample carries hundreds of thousands of distinct CDR3 sequences, 55% to 75% recorded once. The sample comprised sorted CD4+, CD8+, or CD8+CD57+ T cells (not recorded which) from PBMCs. Receptors were obtained from a human donor in good health, serving as a control.

Of note for this clonotype: This is likely a read error, given that the CDR3 carries no conserved phenylalanine or tryptophan at its end. The DNA is omitted, as the CDR3 cannot be located on it reliably, and the CDR3 follows TCRdb's listing. The chain joins TRBV7-9 to TRBJ2-6; no check of the table's D call, TRBD1, against the DNA was made. Germline CDR1 SEHNR, CDR2 FQNEAQ (reference sequence). The CDR3 sequence runs 13 residues, both termini included. CDR3 sequence: CASGPSAQYVRTA.

As regards this clonotype: At one end, the junction sequence differs from germline, possibly due to a read error. This rearrangement joins TRBV7-3 to TRBJ2-5; D is unclear. This CDR3 region has 14 residues. From germline, CDR1 is SGHTA and CDR2 FQGTGA. The CDR3 DNA reads TGCGCCAGCAGCTTGGGAACCGGCCTTGATGACCAGTACTTC. It is translated as CASSLGTGLDDQYF.

Note on this clonotype: Sequence at one end of the junction differs from germline and may be a read error. The gene calls are TRBV15 and TRBJ1-2; D uncertain. There are 14 residues in the CDR3. Germline values: CDR1 LNHNV, CDR2 YYDKDF (reference sequence). In nucleotides, the CDR3 is TGTGCCAGCAGCTTGTACGGGGAGAACTATGGCCAGTCCTTC. Translated, it gives CASSLYGENYGQSF.

Turning to this clonotype: It may be a read error: a sequence one base away is much more abundant. The chain joins TRBV6-6 to TRBJ1-2; no clear D. The germline V and J ends were trimmed by 8 bases and 5 bases, with 24 bases remaining between them. Germline CDR1 reads MNHNY; CDR2 reads SVGAGI (reference sequence). This CDR3 has 16 residues. Here the CDR3 DNA reads TGTGCCAGCCGCCAAGATTGTTGTGGGCGGGGATATGGCTACACCTTC. Protein sequence: CASRQDCCGRGYGYTF.

The chain uses TRBV5-1 and TRBJ1-2, with D possibly being TRBD1 (5 bases). There are 14 residues in the CDR3. From germline, CDR1 is SGHRS and CDR2 YFSETQ. V was shortened by 0 bases and J by 7 bases, with 13 bases between the two germline ends. DNA of the CDR3: TGCGCCAGCAGCTTGGGCATCTCTGGGGCTGGCTACACCTTC. Translation: CASSLGISGAGYTF. Drawing the rest from reference TRBV5-1 and TRBJ1-2, the complete variable domain is KAGVTQTPRYLIKTRGQQVTLSCSPISGHRSVSWYQQTPGQGLQFLFEYFSETQRNKGNFPGRFSGRQFSNSRSEMNVSTLELGDSALYLCASSLGISGAGYTFGSGTRLTVV.

The chain recombines TRBV6-5 with TRBJ2-3, with no clear D. V lost 5 bases to trimming and J lost 6 bases, with 9 bases between them. This CDR3 region has 12 residues. Per germline, CDR1 MNHEY and CDR2 SVGAGI. DNA of the CDR3: TGTGCCAGCAGTCGTAGGTGGGATACGCAGTATTTT. Its translation: CASSRRWDTQYF.

The V gene is TRBV11-2, the J gene TRBJ2-1; D may be TRBD1 or TRBD2 (5 bases each). The V gene lost 4 bases and the J gene lost 6 bases, with 19 bases spanning the gap. This CDR3 spans 16 amino acids. Germline CDR1 and CDR2: SGHAT and FQNNGV. The CDR3 region is CASSSPGQSGPNEQFF. The CDR3 nucleotides read TGTGCCAGCAGCTCCCCGGGGCAGTCGGGGCCCAATGAGCAGTTCTTC.

A note on this clonotype: The junction shows a germline mismatch at one end, possibly a read error. The chain recombines TRBV25-1 with TRBJ1-3; no definite D call. CDR3 length equals 14 residues. Germline-derived CDR1 and CDR2 are MGHDK and SYGVNS. As DNA, the CDR3 is TGCGCCAGCAGCTGCCTGGGTCCTGGAAACACCATATATTTT. This encodes CASSCLGPGNTIYF.

The genes are TRBV6-1 and TRBJ2-5, with no clear D. Trimming left V 1 base short and J 3 bases short, with 9 bases between. The CDR3 spans 14 residues. Germline values: CDR1 MNHNS, CDR2 SASEGT. The CDR3: CASSEVNKKETQYF. The DNA of the CDR3 is TGTGCCAGCAGTGAAGTCAATAAGAAAGAGACCCAGTACTTC.

On this clonotype: Relative to the germline gene, one junction end is altered; a read error may explain this. The chain recombines TRBV19 with TRBJ2-5; possible D gene TRBD2, 7 bases. The germline V gene encodes CDR1 LNHDA and CDR2 SQIVND (reference sequence). The CDR3 is made up of 16 amino acids. CDR3 nucleotides: TGTGCCAGTAGACCGGAGGGGGGGGGGGAACCAGAGACGCAGTACTTC. Translating gives CASRPEGGGEPETQYF. Full variable domain (rest looked up from reference TRBV19 and TRBJ2-5): DGGITQSPKYLFRKEGQNVTLSCEQNLNHDAMYWYRQDPGQGLRLIYYSQIVNDFQKGDIAEGYSVSREKKESFPLTVTSAQKNPTAFYLCASRPEGGGEPETQYFGPGTRLLVL.

This clonotype has only a few counts. This chain links TRBV2 with TRBJ2-7; 7 bases fit TRBD1. The J segment lost 2 bases and the V segment lost 6 bases, leaving 4 bases of the junction unmatched. Germline CDR1 is SNHLY and CDR2 is FYNNEI. This CDR3 has 13 residues. CDR3 region: CASSDRVTYEQYV. The CDR3 bases are TGTGCCAGCAGCGACAGGGTCACCTACGAGCAGTACGTC.

The chain links TRBV6-1 to TRBJ2-3; D is undetermined. V was cut by 8 bases and J by 6 bases, with 21 bases left in between. The CDR3 loop spans 15 amino acids. Per the germline V gene, CDR1 is MNHNS and CDR2 is SASEGT. The CDR3 loop reads CASGRDLRIIDTQYF. CDR3 nucleotide sequence: TGTGCCAGCGGCAGAGACCTTCGGATTATCGATACGCAGTATTTT.

This clonotype appeared once. At one end the junction does not follow the germline gene, possibly because of a read error. The CDR3 loop is CASSIALAGATDTQYF. In nucleotides, the CDR3 is TGTGCCAGCAGCATAGCGCTAGCGGGGGCCACAGATACGCAGTATTTT. The gene calls are TRBV7-2 and TRBJ2-3, with 10 positions matching TRBD2. Germline-derived CDR1 and CDR2 are SGHTA and FQGNSA. This CDR3 region has 16 residues.

At least ten counts were recorded for this clonotype. The chain has TRBV5-5 and TRBJ1-1; 8 bases fit TRBD1. Germline V lookup: CDR1 SGHKS, CDR2 YYEKEE (reference sequence). The CDR3 spans 15 residues. Trimming took 4 bases from V and 4 from J; bases not matched to a gene: 9. DNA of the CDR3: TGTGCCAGCAGCATAACAGGGGGGTTGAGCACTGAAGCTTTCTTT. Translation gives CASSITGGLSTEAFF.

The chain is built from TRBV6-2 or TRBV6-3 and TRBJ1-5; 7 bases match TRBD1. Germline assignment: CDR1 MNHEY and CDR2 SVGEGT. CDR3 length equals 14 residues. J gave up 5 bases and V 2 bases, and 3 bases lay outside the gene matches. CDR3 loop: CASSYTGADQPQHF. In DNA, the CDR3 is TGTGCCAGCAGTTACACAGGGGCGGATCAGCCCCAGCATTTT.

This clonotype was recorded many times. At one end, the junction sequence differs from germline, possibly due to a read error. The chain joins TRBV24-1 to TRBJ2-6; TRBD2 is a possible D gene (6 bases). The CDR3 extends over 17 amino acids. Germline V gene data show CDR1 as KGHDR and CDR2 as SFDVKD. This CDR3 reads CATSDFVVGSGPNALTF. Written as DNA, the CDR3 is TGTGCCACCAGTGATTTCGTCGTGGGGAGCGGGCCCAACGCCCTGACTTTC.

This sequence joins TRBV6-2 or TRBV6-3 and TRBJ2-3; the match to TRBD1 covers 7 bases. The V gene end was trimmed by 5 bases and the J gene end by 2 bases; junction bases not matched to a gene: 13. CDR3 length: 17 residues. CDR1 is MNHEY and CDR2 is SVGEGT in the germline V gene. The CDR3 DNA sequence: TGTGCCAGCAGTCAGCCCCGGGACAGTGGAAACACAGATACGCAGTATTTT. Residues: CASSQPRDSGNTDTQYF.

The rearrangement links TRBV20-1 to TRBJ2-5; tentative D call: TRBD1 (6 bases). The germline V gene has CDR1 DFQATT and CDR2 SNEGSKA (reference sequence). The CDR3 is 13 residues long. Deletions cut 1 base from V and 7 bases from J, with 13 bases between. CDR3 DNA sequence: TGCAGTGCTAGAGCCCCTTTGACAGGGACCCAGTACTTC. Its protein product is CSARAPLTGTQYF.

This clonotype appeared once. The chain has TRBV24-1 and TRBJ2-1, with unresolved D. The CDR3 length is 11 residues. Germline CDR1 KGHDR, CDR2 SFDVKD. Trimming stripped 8 bases from V and 9 bases from J, with 10 bases between. The CDR3 reads CATMVHTEQFF. DNA of the CDR3: TGTGCCACCATGGTCCATACTGAGCAGTTCTTC.